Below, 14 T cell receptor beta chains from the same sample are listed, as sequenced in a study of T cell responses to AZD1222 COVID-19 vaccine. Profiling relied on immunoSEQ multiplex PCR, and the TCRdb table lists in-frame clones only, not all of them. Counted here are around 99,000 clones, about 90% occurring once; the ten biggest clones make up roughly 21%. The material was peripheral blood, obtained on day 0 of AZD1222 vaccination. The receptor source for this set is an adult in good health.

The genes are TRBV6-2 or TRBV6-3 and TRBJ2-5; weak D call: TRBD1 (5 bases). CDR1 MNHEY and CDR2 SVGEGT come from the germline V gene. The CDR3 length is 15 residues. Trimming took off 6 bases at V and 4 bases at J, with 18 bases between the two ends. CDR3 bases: TGTGCCAGCAGCGGACCCGCCCAGGGTGCAGAGACCCAGTACTTC. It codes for CASSGPAQGAETQYF.

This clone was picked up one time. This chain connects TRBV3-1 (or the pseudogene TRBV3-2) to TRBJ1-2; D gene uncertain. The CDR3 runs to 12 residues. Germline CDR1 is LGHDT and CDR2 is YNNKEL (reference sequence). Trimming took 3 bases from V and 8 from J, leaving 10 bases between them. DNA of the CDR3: TGTGCCAGCAGCCATTCCAGAGGGGGCTACACCTTC. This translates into CASSHSRGGYTF.

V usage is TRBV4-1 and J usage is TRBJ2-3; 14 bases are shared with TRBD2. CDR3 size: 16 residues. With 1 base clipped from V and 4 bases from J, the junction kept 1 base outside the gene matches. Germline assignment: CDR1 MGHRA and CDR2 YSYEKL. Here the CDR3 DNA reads TGCGCCAGCAGCCAAGCGACTAGCGGGGGGGCAGATACGCAGTATTTT. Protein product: CASSQATSGGADTQYF.

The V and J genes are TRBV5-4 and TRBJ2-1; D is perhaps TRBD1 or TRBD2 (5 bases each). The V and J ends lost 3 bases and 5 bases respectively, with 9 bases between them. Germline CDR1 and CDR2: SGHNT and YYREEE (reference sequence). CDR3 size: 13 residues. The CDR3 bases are TGTGCCAGCAGCTGGGACCGAAACAATGAGCAGTTCTTC. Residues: CASSWDRNNEQFF. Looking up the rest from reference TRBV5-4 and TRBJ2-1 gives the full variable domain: ETGVTQSPTHLIKTRGQQVTLRCSSQSGHNTVSWYQQALGQGPQFIFQYYREEENGRGNFPPRFSGLQFPNYSSELNVNALELDDSALYLCASSWDRNNEQFFGPGTRLTVL.

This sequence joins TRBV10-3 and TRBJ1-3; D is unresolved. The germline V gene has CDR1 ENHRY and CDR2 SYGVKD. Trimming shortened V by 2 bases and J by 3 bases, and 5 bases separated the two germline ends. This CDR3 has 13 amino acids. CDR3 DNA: TGTGCCATCAGTGAGGATTATGGAAACACCATATATTTT. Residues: CAISEDYGNTIYF.

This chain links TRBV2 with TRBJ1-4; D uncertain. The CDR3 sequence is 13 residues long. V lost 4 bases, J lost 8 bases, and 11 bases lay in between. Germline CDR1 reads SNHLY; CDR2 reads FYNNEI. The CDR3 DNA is TGTGCCAGCAGTGGGATCATCGGGGAAAAACTGTTTTTT. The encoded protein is CASSGIIGEKLFF.

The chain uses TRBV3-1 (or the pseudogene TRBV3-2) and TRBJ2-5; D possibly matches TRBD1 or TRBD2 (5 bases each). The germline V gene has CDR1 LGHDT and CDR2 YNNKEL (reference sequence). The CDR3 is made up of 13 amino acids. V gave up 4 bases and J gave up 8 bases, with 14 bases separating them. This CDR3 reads CASSPLRDGTQYF. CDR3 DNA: TGTGCCAGCAGCCCTTTGAGGGACGGAACCCAGTACTTC.

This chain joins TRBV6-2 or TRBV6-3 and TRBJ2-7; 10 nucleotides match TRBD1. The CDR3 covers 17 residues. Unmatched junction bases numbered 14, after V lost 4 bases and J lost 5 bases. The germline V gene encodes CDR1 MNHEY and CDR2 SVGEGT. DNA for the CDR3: TGTGCCAGCAGTTCCTATGCTCTGGGACAGGGGAAAGACGAGCAGTACTTC. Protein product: CASSSYALGQGKDEQYF.

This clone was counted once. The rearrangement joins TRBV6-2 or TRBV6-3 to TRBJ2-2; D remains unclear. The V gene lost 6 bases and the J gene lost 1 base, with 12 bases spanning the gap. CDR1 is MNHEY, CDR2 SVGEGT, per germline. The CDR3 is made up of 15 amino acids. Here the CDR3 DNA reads TGTGCCAGCAGCAACGGGCAGGAGAACACCGGGGAGCTGTTTTTT. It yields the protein CASSNGQENTGELFF.

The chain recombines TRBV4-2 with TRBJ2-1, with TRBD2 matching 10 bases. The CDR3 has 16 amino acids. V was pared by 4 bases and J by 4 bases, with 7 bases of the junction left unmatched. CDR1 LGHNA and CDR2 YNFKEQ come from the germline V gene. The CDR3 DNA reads TGTGCCAGCAGCCCTACAGCTAGCGGGGGTTACAATGAGCAGTTCTTC. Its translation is CASSPTASGGYNEQFF.

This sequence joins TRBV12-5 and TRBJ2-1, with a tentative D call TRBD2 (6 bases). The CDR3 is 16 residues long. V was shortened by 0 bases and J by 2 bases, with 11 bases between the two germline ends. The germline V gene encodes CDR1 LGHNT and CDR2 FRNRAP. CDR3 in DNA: TGTGCTAGTGGTTTGGTCGGGAGTAGCCCCTACAATGAGCAGTTCTTC. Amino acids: CASGLVGSSPYNEQFF. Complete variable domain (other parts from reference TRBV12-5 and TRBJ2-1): DARVTQTPRHKVTEMGQEVTMRCQPILGHNTVFWYRQTMMQGLELLAYFRNRAPLDDSGMPKDRFSAEMPDATLATLKIQPSEPRDSAVYFCASGLVGSSPYNEQFFGPGTRLTVL.

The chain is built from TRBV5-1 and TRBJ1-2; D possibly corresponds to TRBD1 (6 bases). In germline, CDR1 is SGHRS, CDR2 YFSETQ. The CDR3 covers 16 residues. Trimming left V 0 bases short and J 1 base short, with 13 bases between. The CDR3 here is CASSLGQAGFNYGYTF. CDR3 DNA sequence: TGCGCCAGCAGCTTGGGACAGGCAGGCTTTAACTATGGCTACACCTTC.

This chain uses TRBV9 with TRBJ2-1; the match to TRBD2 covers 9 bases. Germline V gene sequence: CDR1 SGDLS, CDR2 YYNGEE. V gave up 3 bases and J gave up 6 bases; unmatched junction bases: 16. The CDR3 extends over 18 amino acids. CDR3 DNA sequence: TGTGCCAGCAGCGAGAGGTCCATTGGGGGACTAGCTGCCAATGAGCAGTTCTTC. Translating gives CASSERSIGGLAANEQFF.

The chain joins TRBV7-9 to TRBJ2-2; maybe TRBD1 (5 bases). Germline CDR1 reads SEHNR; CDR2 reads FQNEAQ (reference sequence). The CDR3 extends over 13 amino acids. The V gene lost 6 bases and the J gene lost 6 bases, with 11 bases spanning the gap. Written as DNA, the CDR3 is TGTGCCAGCAGGCCAGGGTTGTCCGGGGAGCTGTTTTTT. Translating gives CASRPGLSGELFF.